A single sample is the source of the 29 T cell receptor beta chains below, sequenced in a study of CD8 T cells in ankylosing spondylitis. Study conclusions and caveats: For ankylosing spondylitis blood, a TCR beta motif of about eight highly homologous variants appeared characteristic.

For these TCRs, the target antigens are not known. TCRdb passed the 5' RACE reads through MiXCR, listing each CDR3 protein once. The data contain approximately 550,000 distinct CDR3 sequences, roughly an eighth of them singletons. Sequencing was done on a sample of blood, either unsorted or a sorted T cell fraction (not recorded which). The receptor source for this set is a male donor with ankylosing spondylitis.

This chain uses TRBV5-1 with TRBJ2-5, with unresolved D. Trimming pared 4 bases from V and 5 bases from J, leaving 18 bases between. The CDR3 loop spans 15 amino acids. The germline gives CDR1 SGHRS, CDR2 YFSETQ. CDR3 in amino acids: CASSLRPTQRETQYF. Written as DNA, the CDR3 is TGCGCCAGCAGCCTTAGACCAACCCAGAGGGAGACCCAGTACTTC. Drawing the rest from reference TRBV5-1 and TRBJ2-5, the complete variable domain is KAGVTQTPRYLIKTRGQQVTLSCSPISGHRSVSWYQQTPGQGLQFLFEYFSETQRNKGNFPGRFSGRQFSNSRSEMNVSTLELGDSALYLCASSLRPTQRETQYFGPGTRLLVL.

This chain links TRBV7-2 with TRBJ2-5; TRBD2 is a possible D gene (7 bases). Trimming pared 1 base from V and 2 bases from J, leaving 17 bases between. CDR1 and CDR2 from the germline V gene are SGHTA and FQGNSA. The CDR3 contains 17 residues. DNA for the CDR3: TGTGCCAGCAGCTTAGTAGGGGGGGTAGGAACACAAGAGACCCAGTACTTC. Translating it yields CASSLVGGVGTQETQYF.

This clonotype was counted between two and nine times. The J gene is TRBJ2-1, the V gene TRBV29-1, with D possibly matching TRBD2 (6 bases). This CDR3 contains 14 residues. Germline V gene sequence: CDR1 SQVTM, CDR2 ANQGSEA. V was shortened by 4 bases and J by 0 bases, with 10 bases between the two germline ends. CDR3 sequence: CSVVGLSSYNEQFF. The CDR3 DNA is TGCAGCGTTGTGGGACTCAGCTCCTACAATGAGCAGTTCTTC.

J is TRBJ1-1 and V is TRBV29-1; TRBD1 agrees at 12 bases. V was clipped by 6 bases and J by 4 bases; unmatched bases: 15. The CDR3 runs 17 residues. In germline, CDR1 is SQVTM, CDR2 ANQGSEA. CDR3 amino acids: CSVGGQGARRGSTEAFF. The CDR3 DNA reads as TGCAGCGTAGGGGGACAGGGGGCGCGACGGGGCAGCACTGAAGCTTTCTTT. Looking up the rest from reference TRBV29-1 and TRBJ1-1 gives the full variable domain: SAVISQKPSRDICQRGTSLTIQCQVDSQVTMMFWYRQQPGQSLTLIATANQGSEATYESGFVIDKFPISRPNLTFSTLTVSNMSPEDSSIYLCSVGGQGARRGSTEAFFGQGTRLTVV.

This clonotype has a count of ten or more. J is TRBJ1-2 and V is TRBV5-1; TRBD1 matches 7 bases. The length of the CDR3 is 13 residues. Germline trimming cut 3 bases from V and 6 bases from J; bases unmatched to any gene: 5. From germline, CDR1 is SGHRS and CDR2 YFSETQ. As DNA, the CDR3 is TGCGCCAGCAGCTGGCAGGGGGGCAATGGCTACACCTTC. Amino acids: CASSWQGGNGYTF. Variable domain in full (rest from reference TRBV5-1 and TRBJ1-2): KAGVTQTPRYLIKTRGQQVTLSCSPISGHRSVSWYQQTPGQGLQFLFEYFSETQRNKGNFPGRFSGRQFSNSRSEMNVSTLELGDSALYLCASSWQGGNGYTFGSGTRLTVV.

This chain uses TRBV24-1 with TRBJ2-5; D tentatively reads TRBD1 or TRBD2 (5 bases each). The V gene lost 3 bases and the J gene lost 5 bases, with 15 bases spanning the gap. Germline CDR1 and CDR2: KGHDR and SFDVKD. This CDR3 comprises 15 residues. The CDR3 is CATSDPGRSVETQYF. CDR3 sequence (DNA): TGTGCCACCAGTGATCCGGGACGGTCTGTGGAGACCCAGTACTTC.

This clonotype appeared many times. The J gene is TRBJ2-4, the V gene TRBV5-1; D ambiguous. CDR3 size: 16 residues. The V gene's germline CDR1 is SGHRS and CDR2 YFSETQ. V lost 0 bases to trimming and J lost 0 bases, with 10 bases between them. The CDR3 region has the DNA TGCGCCAGCAGCTTGGGAATAGTCCTAGCCAAAAACATTCAGTACTTC. It translates to CASSLGIVLAKNIQYF.

This clonotype was found a few times. The rearrangement links TRBV7-9 to TRBJ2-4, with a weak D call TRBD2 (5 bases). Germline CDR1 reads SEHNR; CDR2 reads FQNEAQ (reference sequence). Trimming stripped 7 bases from V and 5 bases from J, with 12 bases between. The CDR3 has 13 amino acids. The CDR3 DNA sequence: TGTGCCAGCACCCTGGGGAGCGAAAACATTCAGTACTTC. This codes for CASTLGSENIQYF.

In its sample, this clonotype was seen many times. The genes are TRBV11-2 and TRBJ2-3, with D possibly being TRBD1 (6 bases). With 0 bases removed from V and 7 bases from J, the gap between germline ends came to 8 bases. The CDR3 runs 13 residues. From germline, CDR1 is SGHAT and CDR2 FQNNGV. Here the CDR3 reads CASSLETGYTQYF. CDR3 in DNA: TGTGCCAGCAGCTTAGAGACAGGATATACGCAGTATTTT.

Only a few counts were recorded for this clonotype. The gene calls are TRBV20-1 and TRBJ1-2; D perhaps matches TRBD1 (6 bases). The CDR3 is 15 amino acids. Between the trimmed V and J ends, which lost 3 bases and 1 base, there was a span of 15 bases. Germline V CDR1 and CDR2: DFQATT, SNEGSKA (reference sequence). The DNA for the CDR3 is TGCAGTGCTAGCAGGGCAGGGGCCGGTAACTATGGCTACACCTTC. It encodes CSASRAGAGNYGYTF.

This clonotype appeared a few times. The chain has TRBV12-3 or TRBV12-4 and TRBJ2-7, with 8 nucleotides matching TRBD2. The CDR3 contains 15 residues. Trimming took 2 bases from V and 4 from J; bases not matched to a gene: 7. CDR3 nucleotide sequence: TGTGCCAGCAGTTTAAGCAGCGGGGGATCTTACGAGCAGTACGTC. It yields the protein CASSLSSGGSYEQYV.

The chain combines TRBV5-1 with TRBJ2-5; maybe TRBD1 (6 bases). CDR3 length: 15 residues. V was trimmed by 4 bases and J by 5 bases, leaving 18 bases between them. CDR1 is SGHRS, CDR2 YFSETQ, per germline. CDR3 coding DNA: TGCGCCAGCAGCCCACATGGACAGATCGAGGAGACCCAGTACTTC. Its translation: CASSPHGQIEETQYF.

This clonotype appeared a single time. The chain carries TRBV20-1 and TRBJ1-2; D not resolved. CDR1 and CDR2 (germline): DFQATT, SNEGSKA (reference sequence). V dropped 0 bases and J dropped 6 bases, with 17 bases sitting between them. The CDR3 is made up of 15 amino acids. CDR3 sequence reads: CSARDVKVISDGYTF. The CDR3 DNA follows: TGCAGTGCTAGAGATGTAAAGGTTATATCGGATGGCTACACCTTC.

This chain connects TRBV20-1 to TRBJ1-4, with D perhaps TRBD1 (6 bases). V was pared by 6 bases and J by 6 bases, with 14 bases between. Looked up from germline, CDR1 is DFQATT and CDR2 is SNEGSKA (reference sequence). The CDR3 has 13 amino acids. In nucleotides, the CDR3 is TGCAGTGCGGGGAGGGGGAGGTATGAAAAACTGTTTTTT. Its translation is CSAGRGRYEKLFF.

This clonotype was picked up many times. The chain has TRBV20-1 and TRBJ2-3, with a tentative D call TRBD2 (6 bases). Trimming took off 0 bases at V and 1 base at J, with 14 bases between the two ends. The CDR3 spans 16 residues. Germline V CDR1 and CDR2: DFQATT, SNEGSKA (reference sequence). CDR3 amino acids: CSARDVPGEGTDTQYF. CDR3 nucleotides: TGCAGTGCTAGAGACGTCCCGGGAGAGGGCACAGATACGCAGTATTTT.

V and J are TRBV4-2 and TRBJ2-5, with D possibly TRBD1 on 5 matching bases. Germline V gene lookup returns CDR1 LGHNA and CDR2 YNFKEQ. The CDR3 has 15 amino acids. V lost 1 base to trimming and J lost 5 bases, with 14 bases between them. The CDR3 region has the DNA TGTGCCAGCAGCCAAGGGCCAGGGAAGGAGGAGACCCAGTACTTC. Its translation is CASSQGPGKEETQYF.

A single count supports this clonotype. The rearrangement links TRBV5-1 to TRBJ2-5, with D possibly being TRBD2 (6 bases). The CDR3 has 15 residues. Germline values: CDR1 SGHRS, CDR2 YFSETQ. Trimming cost V 0 bases and J 1 base, with 10 bases left between them. The CDR3 sequence: CASSLAPGVQETQYF. The CDR3 bases are TGCGCCAGCAGCTTGGCCCCGGGGGTCCAAGAGACCCAGTACTTC.

In this sample, this clonotype turned up many times. The chain couples TRBV10-3 to TRBJ2-5; 11 nucleotides align to TRBD2. From germline, CDR1 is ENHRY and CDR2 SYGVKD. Trimming took 10 bases from V and 1 from J; bases not matched to a gene: 2. The CDR3 is 13 residues long. The CDR3 loop reads CATSGRTQETQYF. CDR3 DNA sequence: TGTGCCACTAGCGGGAGGACCCAAGAGACCCAGTACTTC.

This clonotype was picked up many times. The J gene is TRBJ1-1, the V gene TRBV2, with D unclear. The CDR3 runs to 12 residues. V shed 4 bases and J shed 0 bases, with 3 bases lying between them. CDR1 SNHLY and CDR2 FYNNEI come from the germline V gene. The CDR3 DNA reads TGTGCCAGCAGTGGGTTGAACACTGAAGCTTTCTTT. Residues: CASSGLNTEAFF.

The CDR3 loop is CASSAGTVYGYTF. Written as DNA, the CDR3 is TGTGCCAGCAGCGCAGGGACAGTTTATGGCTACACCTTC. The V and J genes are TRBV7-9 and TRBJ1-2, with TRBD1 identical over 7 bases. Germline assignment: CDR1 SEHNR and CDR2 FQNEAQ (reference sequence). This CDR3 region has 13 residues. The trim removed 5 bases at V and 5 bases at J, leaving 5 bases unmatched.

This rearrangement joins TRBV10-2 to TRBJ2-7; D perhaps matches TRBD2 (5 bases). Germline CDR1 WSHSY, CDR2 SAAADI. The CDR3 loop spans 15 amino acids. Trimming removed 4 bases at V and 2 bases at J, with 15 bases between. In nucleotides, the CDR3 is TGCGCCAGCAGTGGGGGAGAAACCCCGGCCTACGAGCAGTACTTC. Amino acid sequence: CASSGGETPAYEQYF.

The rearrangement joins TRBV20-1 to TRBJ2-1; 14 bases line up with TRBD2. This CDR3 is 18 amino acids long. Losses at the gene ends were 6 bases for V and 3 bases for J; bases not matched to a gene: 13. The germline V gene has CDR1 DFQATT and CDR2 SNEGSKA (reference sequence). Here the CDR3 reads CSALPGLAGVFGYNEQFF. CDR3 nucleotides: TGCAGTGCCCTACCGGGACTAGCGGGAGTTTTTGGCTACAATGAGCAGTTCTTC.

J is TRBJ1-5 and V is TRBV20-1; D call uncertain. CDR1 is DFQATT, CDR2 SNEGSKA, per germline (reference sequence). Trimming took off 0 bases at V and 5 bases at J, with 17 bases between the two ends. The CDR3 spans 16 residues. Written as DNA, the CDR3 is TGCAGTGCTAGAGATCAGGCGAGGCCGAGGGATCAGCCCCAGCATTTT. Translated, it gives CSARDQARPRDQPQHF.

This clonotype was seen at least ten times. This rearrangement joins TRBV7-9 to TRBJ1-1; D call uncertain. This CDR3 comprises 16 residues. The germline V and J ends were trimmed by 5 bases and 3 bases, with 19 bases remaining between them. Germline-derived CDR1 and CDR2 are SEHNR and FQNEAQ (reference sequence). The CDR3 DNA reads as TGTGCCAGCAGCCTCGGAAAGATAGCTGGGGACACTGAAGCTTTCTTT. It encodes CASSLGKIAGDTEAFF.

There are a few counts of this clonotype. J is TRBJ1-5 and V is TRBV5-5; 8 nucleotides match TRBD1. Germline CDR1 SGHKS, CDR2 YYEKEE (reference sequence). The CDR3 extends over 18 amino acids. Trimming cost V 2 bases and J 2 bases; bases outside gene matches: 12. DNA for the CDR3: TGTGCCAGCAGCTTAGACAGGGGCTTTACGAGGGGCAATCAGCCCCAGCATTTT. Translating gives CASSLDRGFTRGNQPQHF.

This clonotype was seen more than once but under ten times. The chain uses TRBV3-1 and TRBJ2-7, with unresolved D. V lost 4 bases and J lost 3, with 10 bases in between. The CDR3 sequence is 13 residues long. Per the germline V gene, CDR1 is LGHDT and CDR2 is YNNKEL (reference sequence). The DNA of the CDR3 is TGTGCCAGCAGCCGCAGTAGATACTACGAGCAGTACTTC. Amino acids: CASSRSRYYEQYF.

This clonotype was seen a few times. The gene calls are TRBV18 and TRBJ1-3, with D unresolved. Germline V gives CDR1 KGHSH, CDR2 LQKENI. V was pared by 0 bases and J by 4 bases, with 10 bases between. The CDR3 spans 15 residues. This CDR3 is CASSPPPGGGNTIYF. The CDR3 DNA follows: TGTGCCAGCTCACCACCGCCCGGAGGAGGAAACACCATATATTTT. The entire variable domain, with the rest obtained from reference TRBV18 and TRBJ1-3, is as follows: NAGVMQNPRHLVRRRGQEARLRCSPMKGHSHVYWYRQLPEEGLKFMVYLQKENIIDESGMPKERFSAEFPKEGPSILRIQQVVRGDSAAYFCASSPPPGGGNTIYFGEGSWLTVV.

This clonotype was detected a few times. The chain joins TRBV20-1 to TRBJ2-3; no clear D gene. V lost 6 bases and J lost 0, with 16 bases in between. This CDR3 is 15 amino acids long. CDR1 and CDR2 (germline): DFQATT, SNEGSKA (reference sequence). The CDR3 nucleotides read TGCAGTGCCCCCCCCTGGGCCGATAGCACAGATACGCAGTATTTT. It specifies CSAPPWADSTDTQYF.

This chain uses TRBV5-1 with TRBJ2-1; 12 nucleotides align to TRBD2. The CDR3 is 15 amino acids. Germline V gene lookup returns CDR1 SGHRS and CDR2 YFSETQ. V trimming: 5 bases; J trimming: 9 bases; junction bases outside the gene matches: 9. The CDR3 sequence: CASSSGLAGSGEQFF. DNA of the CDR3: TGCGCCAGCAGTTCCGGACTAGCGGGATCGGGTGAGCAGTTCTTC.